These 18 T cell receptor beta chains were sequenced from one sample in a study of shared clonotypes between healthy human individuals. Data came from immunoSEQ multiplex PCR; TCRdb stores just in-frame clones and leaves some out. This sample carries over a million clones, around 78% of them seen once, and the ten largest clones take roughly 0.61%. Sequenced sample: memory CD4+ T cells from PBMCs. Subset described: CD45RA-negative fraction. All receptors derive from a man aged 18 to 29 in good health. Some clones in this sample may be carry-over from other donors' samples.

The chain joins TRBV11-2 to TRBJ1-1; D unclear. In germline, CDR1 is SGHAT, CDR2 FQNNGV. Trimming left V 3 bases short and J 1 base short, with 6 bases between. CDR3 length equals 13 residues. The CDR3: CASSFSGNTEAFF. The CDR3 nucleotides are TGTGCCAGCAGCTTTTCTGGGAACACTGAAGCTTTCTTT.

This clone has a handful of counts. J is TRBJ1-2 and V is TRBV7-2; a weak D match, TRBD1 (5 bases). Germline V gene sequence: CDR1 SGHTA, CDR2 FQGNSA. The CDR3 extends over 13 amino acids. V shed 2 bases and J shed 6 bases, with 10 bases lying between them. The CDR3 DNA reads TGTGCCAGCAGCTTATGGCAGGGCCATGGCTACACCTTC. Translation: CASSLWQGHGYTF.

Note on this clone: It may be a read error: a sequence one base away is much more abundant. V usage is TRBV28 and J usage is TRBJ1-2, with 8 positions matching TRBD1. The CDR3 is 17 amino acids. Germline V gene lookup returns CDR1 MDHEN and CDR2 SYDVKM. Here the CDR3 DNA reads TGTGCCGGCAGCCTATACCACCTGGGACAGGCTAACTATGGCTACACCTTC. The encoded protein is CAGSLYHLGQANYGYTF.

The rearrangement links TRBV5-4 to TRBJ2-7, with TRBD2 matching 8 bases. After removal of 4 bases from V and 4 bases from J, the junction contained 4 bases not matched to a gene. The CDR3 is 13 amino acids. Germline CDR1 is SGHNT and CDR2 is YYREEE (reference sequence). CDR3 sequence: CASSNLAGYEQYF. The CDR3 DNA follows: TGTGCCAGCAGCAATCTAGCGGGTTACGAGCAGTACTTC.

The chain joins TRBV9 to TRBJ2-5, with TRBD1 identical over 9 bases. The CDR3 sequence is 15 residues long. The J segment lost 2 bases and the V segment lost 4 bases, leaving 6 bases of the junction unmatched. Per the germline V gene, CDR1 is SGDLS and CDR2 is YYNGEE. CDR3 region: CASSSDRGAQETQYF. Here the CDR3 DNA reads TGTGCCAGCAGCTCCGACAGGGGGGCACAAGAGACCCAGTACTTC.

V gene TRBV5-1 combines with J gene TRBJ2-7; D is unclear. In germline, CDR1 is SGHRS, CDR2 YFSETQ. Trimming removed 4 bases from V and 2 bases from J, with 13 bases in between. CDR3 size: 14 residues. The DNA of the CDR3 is TGCGCCAGCAGCCCGGTTATTTCGACCTACGAGCAGTACTTC. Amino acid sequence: CASSPVISTYEQYF.

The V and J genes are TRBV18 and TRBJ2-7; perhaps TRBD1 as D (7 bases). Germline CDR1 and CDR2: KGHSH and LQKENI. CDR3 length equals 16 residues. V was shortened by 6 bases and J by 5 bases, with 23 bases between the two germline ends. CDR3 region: CASSGTRGQWVDEQYF. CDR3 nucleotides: TGTGCCAGCTCGGGGACTCGGGGACAGTGGGTGGACGAGCAGTACTTC.

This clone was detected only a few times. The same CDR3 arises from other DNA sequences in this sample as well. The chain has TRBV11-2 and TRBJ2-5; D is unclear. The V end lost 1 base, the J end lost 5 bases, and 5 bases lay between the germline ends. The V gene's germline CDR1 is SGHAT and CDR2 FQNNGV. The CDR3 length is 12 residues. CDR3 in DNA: TGTGCCAGCAGCTTAGTTGGGGAGACCCAGTACTTC. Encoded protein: CASSLVGETQYF.

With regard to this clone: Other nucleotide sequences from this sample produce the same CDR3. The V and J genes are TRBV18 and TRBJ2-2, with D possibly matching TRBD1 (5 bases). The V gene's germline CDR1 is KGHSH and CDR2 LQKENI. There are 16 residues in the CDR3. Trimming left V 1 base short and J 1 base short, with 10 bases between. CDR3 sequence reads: CASSPQRTGNTGELFF. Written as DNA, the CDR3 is TGTGCCAGCTCACCACAGAGAACAGGGAACACCGGGGAGCTGTTTTTT.

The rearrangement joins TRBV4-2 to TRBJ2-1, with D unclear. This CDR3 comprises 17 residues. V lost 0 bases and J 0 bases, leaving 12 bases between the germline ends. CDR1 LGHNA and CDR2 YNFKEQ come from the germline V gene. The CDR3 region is CASSQDARQDSYNEQFF. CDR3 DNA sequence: TGTGCCAGCAGCCAAGATGCAAGGCAGGACTCCTACAATGAGCAGTTCTTC.

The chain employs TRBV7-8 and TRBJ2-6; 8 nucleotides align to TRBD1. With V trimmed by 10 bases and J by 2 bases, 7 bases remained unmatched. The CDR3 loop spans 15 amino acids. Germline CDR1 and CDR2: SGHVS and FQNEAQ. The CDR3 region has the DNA TGTGCCACCACAGGACAGGGAACTGGGGCCAACGTCCTGACTTTC. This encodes CATTGQGTGANVLTF.

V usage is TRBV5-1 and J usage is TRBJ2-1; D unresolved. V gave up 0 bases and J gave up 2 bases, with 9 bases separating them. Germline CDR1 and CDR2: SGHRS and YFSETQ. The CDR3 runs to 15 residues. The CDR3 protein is CASSLVAAPYNEQFF. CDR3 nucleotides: TGCGCCAGCAGCTTGGTGGCGGCACCCTACAATGAGCAGTTCTTC.

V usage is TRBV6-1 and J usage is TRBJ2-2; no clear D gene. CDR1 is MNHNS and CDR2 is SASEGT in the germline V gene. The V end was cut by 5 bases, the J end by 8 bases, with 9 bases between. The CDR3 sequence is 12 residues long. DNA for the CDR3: TGTGCCAGCAGTACCCCTGGAGGGGAGCTGTTTTTT. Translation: CASSTPGGELFF.

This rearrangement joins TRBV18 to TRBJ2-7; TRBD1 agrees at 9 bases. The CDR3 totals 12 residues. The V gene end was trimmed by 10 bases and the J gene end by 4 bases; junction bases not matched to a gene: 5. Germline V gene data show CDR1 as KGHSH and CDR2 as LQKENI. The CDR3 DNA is TGTGCCACCTCGACAGGGGGTTACGAGCAGTACTTC. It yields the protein CATSTGGYEQYF.

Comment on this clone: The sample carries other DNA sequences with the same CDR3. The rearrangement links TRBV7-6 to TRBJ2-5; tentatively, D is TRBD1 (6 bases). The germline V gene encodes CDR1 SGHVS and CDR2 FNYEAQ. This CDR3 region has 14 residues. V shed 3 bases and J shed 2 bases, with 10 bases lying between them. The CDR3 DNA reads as TGTGCCAGCAGCTTGGACAGTCAACAAGAGACCCAGTACTTC. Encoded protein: CASSLDSQQETQYF.

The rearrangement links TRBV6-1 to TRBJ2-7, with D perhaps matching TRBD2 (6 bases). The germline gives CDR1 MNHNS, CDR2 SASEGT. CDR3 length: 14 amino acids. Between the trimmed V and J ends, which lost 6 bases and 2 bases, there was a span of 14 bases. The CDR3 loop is CASRGGGTAYEQYF. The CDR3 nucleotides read TGTGCCAGCAGGGGGGGTGGGACCGCCTACGAGCAGTACTTC.

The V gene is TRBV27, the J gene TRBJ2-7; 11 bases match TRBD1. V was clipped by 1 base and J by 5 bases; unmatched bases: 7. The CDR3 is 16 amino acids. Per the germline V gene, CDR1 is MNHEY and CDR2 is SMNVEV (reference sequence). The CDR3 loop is CASSLWGDRGTNEQYF. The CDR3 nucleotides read TGTGCCAGCAGTTTATGGGGGGACAGGGGGACTAACGAGCAGTACTTC.

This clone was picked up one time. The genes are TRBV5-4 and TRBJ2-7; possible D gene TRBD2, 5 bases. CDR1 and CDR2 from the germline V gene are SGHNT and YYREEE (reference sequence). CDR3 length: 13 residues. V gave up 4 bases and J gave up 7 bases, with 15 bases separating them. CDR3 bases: TGTGCCAGCAGCATATCCCGGACGGGGGAGCAGTACTTC. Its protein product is CASSISRTGEQYF.